These 24 T cell receptor beta chains share one sample of origin, sequenced in a study of blood T cell repertoires in COVID-19. Libraries were prepared by immunoSEQ multiplex PCR; TCRdb keeps only in-frame clonotypes and omits some of them. Of 400,000 to 500,000 clones listed, 86% were seen once; the top ten hold approximately 1.4%. The sequenced sample was peripheral blood. These receptors were obtained from a woman aged 25 to 39 with active or convalescent COVID-19.

V gene TRBV10-3 combines with J gene TRBJ2-7, with 9 positions matching TRBD2. The CDR3 runs 15 residues. The germline V gene has CDR1 ENHRY and CDR2 SYGVKD. The J segment lost 5 bases and the V segment lost 3 bases, leaving 8 bases of the junction unmatched. The CDR3 coding sequence is TGTGCCATCAGTGAACTACCTAGCGGGAAGAACGAGCAGTACTTC. Amino acid sequence: CAISELPSGKNEQYF.

As concerns this clone: This sample also contains other DNA sequences that code for the same CDR3. J is TRBJ1-5 and V is TRBV4-1; TRBD1 matches 8 bases. The germline gives CDR1 MGHRA, CDR2 YSYEKL. Trimming at V came to 2 bases and at J to 3 bases, leaving 3 bases not matched to a gene. The CDR3 length is 15 residues. Written as DNA, the CDR3 is TGCGCCAGCAGCCAAACGGACAGGGACAATCAGCCCCAGCATTTT. Its protein product is CASSQTDRDNQPQHF.

The chain carries TRBV7-8 and TRBJ1-2; D is ambiguous. Germline V lookup: CDR1 SGHVS, CDR2 FQNEAQ. V lost 5 bases to trimming and J lost 4 bases, with 23 bases between them. This CDR3 spans 17 amino acids. The CDR3 sequence: CASSSRERLTPPYGYTF. In DNA form, the CDR3 reads TGTGCCAGCAGCAGCCGCGAGAGGCTGACTCCCCCCTATGGCTACACCTTC. The variable domain in full, completed from reference TRBV7-8 and TRBJ1-2, reads GAGVSQSPRYKVAKRGQDVALRCDPISGHVSLFWYQQALGQGPEFLTYFQNEAQLDKSGLPSDRFFAERPEGSVSTLKIQRTQQEDSAVYLCASSSRERLTPPYGYTFGSGTRLTVV.

This clone was recorded only once. The chain employs TRBV19 and TRBJ2-1; 9 bases are a match to TRBD2. The germline V gene has CDR1 LNHDA and CDR2 SQIVND (reference sequence). The length of the CDR3 is 14 residues. Trimming took 4 bases from V and 7 from J; bases not matched to a gene: 5. The CDR3 protein is CASSRLAGLNEQFF. CDR3 in DNA: TGTGCCAGTAGTAGGCTAGCGGGATTGAATGAGCAGTTCTTC.

The rearrangement uses TRBV7-8 and TRBJ1-3, with TRBD1 as a possible D gene (5 bases). V lost 1 base to trimming and J lost 8 bases, with 6 bases between them. The CDR3 consists of 12 residues. Germline CDR1 is SGHVS and CDR2 is FQNEAQ. The CDR3 DNA reads TGTGCCAGCAGCTTAGGGGACTACACCATATATTTT. Translating gives CASSLGDYTIYF.

The J gene is TRBJ1-1, the V gene TRBV3-1 (or the pseudogene TRBV3-2), with TRBD1 identical over 10 bases. The V gene end was trimmed by 4 bases and the J gene end by 6 bases; junction bases not matched to a gene: 5. CDR1 and CDR2 (germline): LGHDT, YNNKEL (reference sequence). The CDR3 is made up of 14 amino acids. CDR3 sequence reads: CASSRQGAGAEAFF. In nucleotides, the CDR3 is TGTGCCAGCAGCCGACAGGGGGCGGGGGCTGAAGCTTTCTTT.

CDR3 in DNA: TGTGCCAGCAGCGTGGGGACAGCGAACCAAGAGACCCAGTACTTC. This gives the protein CASSVGTANQETQYF. The chain employs TRBV5-5 and TRBJ2-5, with 7 bases that match TRBD1. Germline CDR1 is SGHKS and CDR2 is YYEKEE (reference sequence). Trimming took 4 bases from V and 0 from J; bases not matched to a gene: 6. The CDR3 loop spans 15 amino acids. The whole variable domain, filled in from reference TRBV5-5 and TRBJ2-5, reads DAGVTQSPTHLIKTRGQQVTLRCSPISGHKSVSWYQQVLGQGPQFIFQYYEKEERGRGNFPDRFSARQFPNYSSELNVNALLLGDSALYLCASSVGTANQETQYFGPGTRLLVL.

This chain connects TRBV7-6 to TRBJ2-1; 8 bases map to TRBD1. Germline CDR1 and CDR2: SGHVS and FNYEAQ. The CDR3 has 14 amino acids. V lost 5 bases to trimming and J lost 6 bases; unmatched junction nucleotides: 6. The DNA of the CDR3 is TGTGCCAGCAGCCCCCCGGACAGGGCCAATGAGCAGTTCTTC. This codes for CASSPPDRANEQFF.

The rearrangement uses TRBV5-1 and TRBJ1-4, with 8 bases lining up with TRBD1. Germline CDR1 reads SGHRS; CDR2 reads YFSETQ. Trimming at V came to 5 bases and at J to 4 bases, leaving 7 bases not matched to a gene. The CDR3 runs to 15 residues. CDR3 nucleotide sequence: TGCGCCAGCAGGCACGGCGACAGGGGTAATGAAAAACTGTTTTTT. Its translation is CASRHGDRGNEKLFF.

The chain joins TRBV18 to TRBJ1-5; 7 bases align to TRBD1. V trimming: 6 bases; J trimming: 5 bases; junction bases outside the gene matches: 10. The length of the CDR3 is 15 residues. The V gene's germline CDR1 is KGHSH and CDR2 LQKENI. The DNA for the CDR3 is TGTGCCAGCTCCCTAGAACGACAGGGTTATCAGCCCCAGCATTTT. Encoded protein: CASSLERQGYQPQHF.

The gene calls are TRBV7-9 and TRBJ2-1, with 13 bases identical to TRBD2. From germline, CDR1 is SEHNR and CDR2 FQNEAQ (reference sequence). The V gene end was trimmed by 7 bases and the J gene end by 7 bases; junction bases not matched to a gene: 7. The CDR3 length is 15 residues. The CDR3 spells CASTSTGLAGNEQFF. The CDR3 DNA reads as TGTGCCAGCACTTCAACGGGACTAGCGGGGAATGAGCAGTTCTTC.

This clone has a handful of counts. V is TRBV27 and J is TRBJ1-5; TRBD1 might be the D (5 bases). CDR1 is MNHEY, CDR2 SMNVEV, per germline (reference sequence). V gave up 3 bases and J gave up 0 bases, with 12 bases separating them. This CDR3 is built from 16 residues. The CDR3 coding sequence is TGTGCCAGCAGTTTCGTACGCGGGGGTAGCAATCAGCCCCAGCATTTT. This translates into CASSFVRGGSNQPQHF.

The J gene is TRBJ1-1, the V gene TRBV19; 7 bases fit TRBD1. V lost 10 bases and J lost 0; bases outside the gene matches: 2. The germline V gene encodes CDR1 LNHDA and CDR2 SQIVND (reference sequence). This CDR3 is 12 amino acids long. The CDR3 DNA is TGTGCCACGGGACAGTTGAACACTGAAGCTTTCTTT. It yields the protein CATGQLNTEAFF.

The rearrangement uses TRBV29-1 and TRBJ2-5; no definite D call. Trimming shortened V by 7 bases and J by 2 bases, and 11 bases separated the two germline ends. The CDR3 totals 12 residues. Germline V CDR1 and CDR2: SQVTM, ANQGSEA. The CDR3 region has the DNA TGCAGCGCCATTGGCCCGCAAGAGACCCAGTACTTC. It is translated as CSAIGPQETQYF.

The chain joins TRBV20-1 to TRBJ2-1; 12 bases match TRBD2. This CDR3 is 15 amino acids long. Germline V gives CDR1 DFQATT, CDR2 SNEGSKA (reference sequence). V trimming: 3 bases; J trimming: 4 bases; junction bases outside the gene matches: 4. The DNA of the CDR3 is TGCAGTGCTAGTGCGACTAGCGGGGGTTACAATGAGCAGTTCTTC. It is translated as CSASATSGGYNEQFF.

This clone was detected once. The chain combines TRBV6-4 with TRBJ1-4; 7 positions match TRBD1. The CDR3 has 15 amino acids. Germline V gene data show CDR1 as MRHNA and CDR2 as SNTAGT. The J segment lost 4 bases and the V segment lost 4 bases, leaving 6 bases of the junction unmatched. The CDR3 nucleotides read TGTGCCAGCAGTGCAACCGGGACAGATAATGAAAAACTGTTTTTT. Translation gives CASSATGTDNEKLFF.

This sequence joins TRBV19 and TRBJ1-5; D is unresolved. The CDR3 has 16 residues. CDR1 LNHDA and CDR2 SQIVND come from the germline V gene (reference sequence). V was shortened by 1 base and J by 6 bases, with 16 bases between the two germline ends. In DNA, the CDR3 is TGTGCCAGTAGTATAGGTCACAGCGGATGGGGTCAGCCCCAGCATTTT. Encoded protein: CASSIGHSGWGQPQHF.

This clone has a single count. A junction boundary mismatches the germline segment, possibly from a read error. The chain employs TRBV5-6 and TRBJ2-3; 7 nucleotides align to TRBD1. The CDR3 extends over 14 amino acids. Germline lookup yields CDR1 SGHDT and CDR2 YYEEEE. DNA of the CDR3: TGTGCCAGCAGGTTGGGTCAGGGGGTAGGGGCGCAGTATTTT. It specifies CASRLGQGVGAQYF.

V gene TRBV6-5 combines with J gene TRBJ1-5; TRBD1 is a possible D gene (6 bases). Germline V gene data show CDR1 as MNHEY and CDR2 as SVGAGI. CDR3 size: 14 residues. Trimming left V 6 bases short and J 2 bases short, with 11 bases between. The CDR3 DNA follows: TGTGCCAGCAGCACAGGGATGGGCAATCAGCCCCAGCATTTT. Translated, it gives CASSTGMGNQPQHF.

The genes are TRBV5-6 and TRBJ2-5; possibly TRBD2 for D (5 bases). The V end was cut by 2 bases, the J end by 3 bases, with 11 bases between. From germline, CDR1 is SGHDT and CDR2 YYEEEE. The CDR3 has 14 amino acids. CDR3 region: CASSLLEGKETQYF. CDR3 nucleotide sequence: TGTGCCAGCAGCTTACTAGAGGGAAAAGAGACCCAGTACTTC.

This chain links TRBV10-1 with TRBJ1-2, with D possibly being TRBD1 (6 bases). Germline assignment: CDR1 WNHNN and CDR2 SYGVQD (reference sequence). The CDR3 consists of 13 residues. V dropped 10 bases and J dropped 3 bases, with 15 bases sitting between them. The CDR3: CATSKGDYYGYTF. The CDR3 bases are TGCGCCACCTCGAAGGGGGATTACTATGGCTACACCTTC.

J is TRBJ2-5 and V is TRBV7-8, with 9 bases fitting TRBD1. The CDR3 contains 13 residues. Germline CDR1 reads SGHVS; CDR2 reads FQNEAQ. Trimming took 3 bases from V and 5 from J; bases not matched to a gene: 1. This CDR3 is CASSLGTGETQYF. The DNA of the CDR3 is TGTGCCAGCAGCTTGGGGACAGGGGAGACCCAGTACTTC.

CDR3 nucleotide sequence: TGTGCCAGCAGCTGGGGCACCATGAACACTGAAGCTTTCTTT. Translated, it gives CASSWGTMNTEAFF. V and J are TRBV6-5 and TRBJ1-1; the D gene is possibly TRBD1 (5 bases). V was clipped by 6 bases and J by 0 bases, with 11 bases between them. This CDR3 is 14 amino acids long. Germline values: CDR1 MNHEY, CDR2 SVGAGI.

V and J are TRBV19 and TRBJ1-5; possibly TRBD1 for D (5 bases). Trimming stripped 7 bases from V and 3 bases from J, with 13 bases between. Per the germline V gene, CDR1 is LNHDA and CDR2 is SQIVND (reference sequence). This CDR3 contains 14 residues. CDR3 bases: TGTGCCAGTAAGGGCAGGGTCGACAATCAGCCCCAGCATTTT. Residues: CASKGRVDNQPQHF.